One sample yielded the 9 T cell receptor beta chains listed below, sequenced in a study of blood T cell repertoires in COVID-19. Measured with immunoSEQ multiplex PCR; TCRdb has only the in-frame clones, and not every one. The sample yields around 230,000 clones, 65% to 90% seen once. Sequencing used peripheral blood. These receptors came from a man aged 40-50 years who had recovered from COVID-19.

The chain employs TRBV19 and TRBJ2-7; TRBD2 agrees at 12 bases. Per the germline V gene, CDR1 is LNHDA and CDR2 is SQIVND (reference sequence). The CDR3 length is 17 residues. V was pared by 6 bases and J by 0 bases, with 9 bases of the junction left unmatched. CDR3 sequence (DNA): TGTGCCAGTAGCCATAGGCCTAGCGGGAGGGCCTCCTACGAGCAGTACTTC. It specifies CASSHRPSGRASYEQYF. Using reference TRBV19 and TRBJ2-7 for the parts outside the CDR3, the full variable domain is DGGITQSPKYLFRKEGQNVTLSCEQNLNHDAMYWYRQDPGQGLRLIYYSQIVNDFQKGDIAEGYSVSREKKESFPLTVTSAQKNPTAFYLCASSHRPSGRASYEQYFGPGTRLTVT.

The count of this clone is one. This rearrangement joins TRBV6-2 or TRBV6-3 to TRBJ1-1; D remains ambiguous. V lost 5 bases to trimming and J lost 8 bases, with 9 bases between them. CDR3 length: 11 amino acids. Germline loops: CDR1 MNHEY, CDR2 SVGEGT. The CDR3 DNA reads TGTGCCAGCAGTACCCGGGAAGAAGCTTTCTTT. Protein sequence: CASSTREEAFF.

The chain combines TRBV11-2 with TRBJ2-7; TRBD2 is a possible D gene (6 bases). The CDR3 is 12 amino acids. V gave up 6 bases and J gave up 13 bases, with 19 bases separating them. Germline V gives CDR1 SGHAT, CDR2 FQNNGV. DNA for the CDR3: TGTGCCAGCAGACCGTGGGACGGAGGGATATACTTC. It encodes CASRPWDGGIYF.

The chain combines TRBV18 with TRBJ1-5; D not resolved. This CDR3 comprises 14 residues. CDR1 and CDR2 from the germline V gene are KGHSH and LQKENI. V lost 6 bases, J lost 0 bases, and 9 bases lay in between. The CDR3 loop reads CASSPRYSNQPQHF. The CDR3 DNA is TGTGCCAGCTCCCCCAGATATAGCAATCAGCCCCAGCATTTT.

This chain connects TRBV5-6 to TRBJ2-1; 13 nucleotides line up with TRBD2. J lost 7 bases, V lost 3 bases, and 7 bases had no gene match. This CDR3 is 16 amino acids long. Germline CDR1 reads SGHDT; CDR2 reads YYEEEE. Written as DNA, the CDR3 is TGTGCCAGCAGCTGGGGACTAGCGGGATCCCTGAATGAGCAGTTCTTC. Translating it yields CASSWGLAGSLNEQFF.

The gene calls are TRBV11-3 and TRBJ2-3, with 13 bases identical to TRBD2. This CDR3 contains 18 residues. The germline gives CDR1 SGHNT, CDR2 YENEEA. V dropped 0 bases and J dropped 0; count of bases not matched to a gene: 3. CDR3 sequence: CASSLEGTSGASTDTQYF. As DNA, the CDR3 is TGTGCCAGCAGCTTAGAGGGGACTAGCGGGGCTAGCACAGATACGCAGTATTTT. The variable domain in full, completed from reference TRBV11-3 and TRBJ2-3, reads EAGVVQSPRYKIIEKKQPVAFWCNPISGHNTLYWYLQNLGQGPELLIRYENEEAVDDSQLPKDRFSAERLKGVDSTLKIQPAELGDSAVYLCASSLEGTSGASTDTQYFGPGTRLTVL.

V and J are TRBV18 and TRBJ2-5; D is perhaps TRBD1 (6 bases). The CDR3 has 13 amino acids. V was trimmed by 4 bases and J by 4 bases, leaving 10 bases between them. Per the germline V gene, CDR1 is KGHSH and CDR2 is LQKENI. CDR3 sequence: CASSQQGGETQYF. The CDR3 region has the DNA TGTGCCAGCTCACAACAGGGTGGAGAGACCCAGTACTTC.

V gene TRBV5-1 combines with J gene TRBJ2-3; D may be TRBD1 (6 bases). CDR3 size: 15 residues. V lost 7 bases and J 3 bases, leaving 18 bases between the germline ends. The germline CDR1 and CDR2 sequences are SGHRS and YFSETQ. The CDR3 is CASEQGPPKTDTQYF. The CDR3 bases are TGCGCCAGCGAACAGGGCCCTCCGAAAACAGATACGCAGTATTTT.

A single count supports this clone. V usage is TRBV2 and J usage is TRBJ2-1; no firm D call. Deletions cut 0 bases from V and 10 bases from J, with 13 bases between. The V gene's germline CDR1 is SNHLY and CDR2 FYNNEI. CDR3 length: 14 amino acids. The CDR3 here is CASSEALRGREQFF. CDR3 nucleotides: TGTGCCAGCAGTGAAGCGCTTCGTGGCAGGGAGCAGTTCTTC.